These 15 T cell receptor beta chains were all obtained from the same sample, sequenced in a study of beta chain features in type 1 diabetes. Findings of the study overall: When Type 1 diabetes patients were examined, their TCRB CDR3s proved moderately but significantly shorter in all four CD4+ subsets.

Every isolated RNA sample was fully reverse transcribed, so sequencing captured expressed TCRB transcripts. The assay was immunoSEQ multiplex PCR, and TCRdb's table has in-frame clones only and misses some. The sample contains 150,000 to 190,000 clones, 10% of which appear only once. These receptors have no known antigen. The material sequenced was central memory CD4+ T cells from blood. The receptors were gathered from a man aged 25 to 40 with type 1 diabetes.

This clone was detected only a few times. CDR3 region: CASSLGGGGSQETQYF. Written as DNA, the CDR3 is TGTGCCAGCAGCTTAGGGGGGGGTGGGAGCCAAGAGACCCAGTACTTC. This chain links TRBV11-2 with TRBJ2-5, with TRBD2 matching 7 bases. This CDR3 spans 16 amino acids. From germline, CDR1 is SGHAT and CDR2 FQNNGV. With 1 base clipped from V and 1 base from J, the junction kept 6 bases outside the gene matches.

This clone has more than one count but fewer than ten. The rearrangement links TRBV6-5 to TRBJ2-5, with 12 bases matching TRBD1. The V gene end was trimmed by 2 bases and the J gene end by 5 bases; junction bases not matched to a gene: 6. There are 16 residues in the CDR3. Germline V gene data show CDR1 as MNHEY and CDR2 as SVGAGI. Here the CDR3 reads CASSYGTGGLGETQYF. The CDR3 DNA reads TGTGCCAGCAGTTACGGGACAGGGGGCTTGGGGGAGACCCAGTACTTC.

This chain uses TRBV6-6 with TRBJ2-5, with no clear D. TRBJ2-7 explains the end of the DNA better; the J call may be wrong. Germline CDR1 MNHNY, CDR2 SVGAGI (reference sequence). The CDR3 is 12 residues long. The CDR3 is CASSALNYEQYF. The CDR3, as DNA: TGTGCCAGCAGTGCGTTGAACTACGAGCAGTACTTC.

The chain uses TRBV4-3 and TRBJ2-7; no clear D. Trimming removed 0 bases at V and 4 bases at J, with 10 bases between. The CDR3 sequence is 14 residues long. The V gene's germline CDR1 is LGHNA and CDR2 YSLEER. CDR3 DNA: TGCGCCAGCAGCCAAGATGGTAGCAGATACGAGCAGTACTTC. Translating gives CASSQDGSRYEQYF.

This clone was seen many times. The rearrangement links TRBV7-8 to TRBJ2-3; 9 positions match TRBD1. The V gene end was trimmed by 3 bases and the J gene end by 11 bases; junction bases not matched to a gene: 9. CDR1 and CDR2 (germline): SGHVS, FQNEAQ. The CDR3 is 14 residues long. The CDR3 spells CASSFTGQGRGQYF. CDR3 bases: TGTGCCAGCAGCTTCACGGGACAGGGAAGAGGGCAGTATTTT. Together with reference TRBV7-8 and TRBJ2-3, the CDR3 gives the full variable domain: GAGVSQSPRYKVAKRGQDVALRCDPISGHVSLFWYQQALGQGPEFLTYFQNEAQLDKSGLPSDRFFAERPEGSVSTLKIQRTQQEDSAVYLCASSFTGQGRGQYFGPGTRLTVL.

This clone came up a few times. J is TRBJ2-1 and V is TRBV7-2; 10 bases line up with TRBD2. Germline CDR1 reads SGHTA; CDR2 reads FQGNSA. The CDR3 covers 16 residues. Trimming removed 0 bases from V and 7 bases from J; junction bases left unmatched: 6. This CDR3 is CASSLAASGRVNEQFF. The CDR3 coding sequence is TGTGCCAGCAGCTTAGCGGCTAGCGGGAGAGTAAATGAGCAGTTCTTC.

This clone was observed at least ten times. The CDR3 coding sequence is TGCAGCGTTGAAGACGACAGGGAGAGAGCTTTCTTT. Residues: CSVEDDRERAFF. The V gene is TRBV29-1, the J gene TRBJ1-1, with 7 bases identical to TRBD1. The CDR3 spans 12 residues. V lost 0 bases to trimming and J lost 10 bases; unmatched junction nucleotides: 5. The germline gives CDR1 SQVTM, CDR2 ANQGSEA.

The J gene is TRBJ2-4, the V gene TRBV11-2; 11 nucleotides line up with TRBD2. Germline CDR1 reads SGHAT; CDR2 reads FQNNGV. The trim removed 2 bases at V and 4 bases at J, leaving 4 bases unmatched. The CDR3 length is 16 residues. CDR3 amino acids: CASSLPTSGSKNIQYF. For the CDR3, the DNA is TGTGCCAGCAGCTTACCTACTAGCGGGAGTAAAAACATTCAGTACTTC.

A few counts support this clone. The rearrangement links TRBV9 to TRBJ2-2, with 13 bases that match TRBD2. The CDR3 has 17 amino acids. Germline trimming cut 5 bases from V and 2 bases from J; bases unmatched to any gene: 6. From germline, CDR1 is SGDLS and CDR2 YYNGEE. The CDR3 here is CASSTSGRARNTGELFF. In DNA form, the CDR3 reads TGTGCCAGCAGTACTAGCGGGAGGGCCCGTAACACCGGGGAGCTGTTTTTT.

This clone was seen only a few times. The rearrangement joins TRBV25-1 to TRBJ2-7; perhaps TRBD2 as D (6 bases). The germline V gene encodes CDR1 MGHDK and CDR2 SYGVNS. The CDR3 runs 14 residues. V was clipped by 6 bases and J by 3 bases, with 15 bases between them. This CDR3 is CASRKTGLNYEQYF. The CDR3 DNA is TGTGCCAGCAGAAAAACAGGACTAAACTACGAGCAGTACTTC.

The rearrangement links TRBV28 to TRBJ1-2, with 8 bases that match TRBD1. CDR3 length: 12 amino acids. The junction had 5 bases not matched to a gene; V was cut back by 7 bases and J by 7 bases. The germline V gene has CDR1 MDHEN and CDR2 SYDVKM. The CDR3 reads CASTRTGSGYTF. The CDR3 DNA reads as TGTGCCAGCACTAGGACAGGGTCTGGCTACACCTTC.

The CDR3 loop is CASILQGIGMNTEAFF. CDR3 nucleotide sequence: TGTGCCAGCATCCTACAGGGGATCGGGATGAACACTGAAGCTTTCTTT. The gene calls are TRBV2 and TRBJ1-1, with 7 bases lining up with TRBD1. V lost 7 bases, J lost 0 bases, and 11 bases stayed unmatched. The V gene's germline CDR1 is SNHLY and CDR2 FYNNEI. This CDR3 spans 16 amino acids.

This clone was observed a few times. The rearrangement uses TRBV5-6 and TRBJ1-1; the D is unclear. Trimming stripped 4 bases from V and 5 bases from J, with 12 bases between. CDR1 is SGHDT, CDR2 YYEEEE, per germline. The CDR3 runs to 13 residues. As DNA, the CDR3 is TGTGCCAGCAGCCTTGACCCTAGGACTGAAGCTTTCTTT. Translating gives CASSLDPRTEAFF.

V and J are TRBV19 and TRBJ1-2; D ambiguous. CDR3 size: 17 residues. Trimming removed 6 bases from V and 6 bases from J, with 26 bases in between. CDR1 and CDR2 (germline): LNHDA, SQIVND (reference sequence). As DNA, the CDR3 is TGTGCCAGTAGCCCGGGATCCTTGACCGCGCTAAGACATGGCTACACCTTC. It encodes CASSPGSLTALRHGYTF.

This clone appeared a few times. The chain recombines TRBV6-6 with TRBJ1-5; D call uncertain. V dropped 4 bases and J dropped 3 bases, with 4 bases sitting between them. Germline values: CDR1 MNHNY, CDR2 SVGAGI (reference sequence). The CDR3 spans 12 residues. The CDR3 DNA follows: TGTGCCAGCAGTTCTCCCAATCAGCCCCAGCATTTT. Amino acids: CASSSPNQPQHF.